Detailed here is one T cell receptor beta chain. No antigen is known for it. Base qualities are not recorded, but no much larger clone differs from it by a single base. In the prospective study, participants were roughly 18 to 95 years old, resided in about two dozen geographic areas of the United States, and were enrolled through a virtual design. In the prospective study, cohorts were assigned on the basis of participant-reported clinical history obtained from a screening survey and a study questionnaire. Exposed participants had been in contact, within 2 weeks of entering the study, with a person who had a PCR-confirmed or clinician-diagnosed case of COVID-19. Mobile phlebotomists in the prospective study collected whole blood, serum and a nasopharyngeal or oropharyngeal swab from every participant. Additional blood draws and questionnaires over an approximately two-month period could optionally be provided by prospective study participants. Blood samples from the prospective study were shipped frozen or at room temperature prior to DNA extraction.

The entry originates in a study of blood T cell repertoires in COVID-19 (dated by TCRdb to 2020 to 2021). At the level of the whole study: Samples covering the acute and convalescent phases of COVID-19 were provided by collaborators in the United States, Italy and Spain. The material from the prospective study consisted of cDNA or gDNA derived from T cells, B-cell-depleted T cells, or PBMCs. The dataset comprised deeply sampled blood TCRbeta repertoires from subjects exposed to, actively infected with, or recovered from COVID-19. A freely available public database, intended as a resource for researchers studying the immune response to SARS-CoV-2, is where the repertoires were released. Samples came from the ongoing ImmuneRACE study (first 160 participants) plus 1,254 subjects from 6 global collaborators. Sample metadata almost always included a de-identified subject ID, COVID-19 status, age in years and sex. Where available, HLA class I and class II types were obtained from metadata supplied by the sample provider rather than from assay-based typing.

Points the paper makes about the study in general: The quantity of clinical and demographic metadata differed by source and by participant and was supplied without curation.

TCRbeta CDR3 regions were amplified from genomic DNA by means of the immunoSEQ Assay, a bias-controlled multiplex PCR. The study's own analysis went as follows. Within the assay, amplification of reference gene primers was used to estimate how many nucleated cells each sample contained. To quantify the absolute abundance of each unique TCRbeta CDR3 rearrangement, sequence reads were collapsed and filtered. For each sample, productive Simpson clonality was calculated as the square root of Simpson's diversity index across productive rearrangements. Imported from immuneACCESS, the table was reduced by TCRdb to in-frame sequences with V and J called. These copies leave out some clones; in studies compared against another copy, an unresolved V gene accounts for under half, and the cause of the remainder is not known. Clonal size and the V and J genes are those of that table, whereas D and trimming came from the DNA. For this sample the table gives a few hundred thousand clones, of which approximately 90% were detected only once. The leading ten clones occupy 1.4% to 1.5% of the sample.

V lost 5 bases and J lost 7 bases, and the count of bases not matched to a germline gene is 5. From the germline V gene, CDR1 is MDHEN and CDR2 is SYDVKM. Including the terminal cysteine and phenylalanine, the CDR3 comprises 15 residues. The retained sequence is limited to the CDR3, 45 bases, with the frame set at the first base. Sequencing was performed on PBMCs or T cells enriched from blood (not recorded which). This clonotype was sampled from a young woman who had been exposed to COVID-19. The sequence is built from TRBV28 and TRBJ1-4; 12 bases in the junction line up with TRBD1. The bases are TGTGCCAGCAGTGCACCGGGACAGGGGGCTGAAAAACTGTTTTTT. It specifies CASSAPGQGAEKLFF.